This T cell receptor beta chain emerged from a study of tumor-infiltrating lymphocytes in oesophageal squamous cell carcinoma. In TCRdb, the PCR reads were re-called with MiXCR into one record per CDR3 protein. The sample includes about 19,000 distinct CDR3 sequences, more than 40% of them seen just once. Sequencing was performed on normal esophageal tissue next to the tumor. This clonotype was obtained from a male donor with esophageal squamous cell carcinoma.

CDR3 sequence reads: CASSAYRGRGLETQFF. The CDR3 DNA follows: TGTGCCAGCAGCGCCTACAGGGGGCGCGGTCTAGAGACCCAGTTCTTC. The rearrangement joins TRBV7-2 to TRBJ2-7; 9 nucleotides agree with TRBD1. The DNA end favors TRBJ2-1, so the J call may be wrong. The germline V gene has CDR1 SGHTA and CDR2 FQGNSA. This CDR3 has 16 residues.